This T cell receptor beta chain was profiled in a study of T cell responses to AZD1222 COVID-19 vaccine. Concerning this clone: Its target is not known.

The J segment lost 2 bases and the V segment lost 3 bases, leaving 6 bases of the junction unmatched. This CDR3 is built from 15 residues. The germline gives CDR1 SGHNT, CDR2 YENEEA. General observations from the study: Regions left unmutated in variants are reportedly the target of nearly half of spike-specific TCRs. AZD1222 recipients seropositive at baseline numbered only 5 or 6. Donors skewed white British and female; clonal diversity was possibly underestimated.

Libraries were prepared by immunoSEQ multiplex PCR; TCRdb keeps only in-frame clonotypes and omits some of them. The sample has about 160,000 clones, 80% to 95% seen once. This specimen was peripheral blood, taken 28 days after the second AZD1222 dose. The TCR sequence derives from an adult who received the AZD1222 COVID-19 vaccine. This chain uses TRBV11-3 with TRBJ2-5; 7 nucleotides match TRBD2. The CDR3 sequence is CASSFGGAGQETQYF. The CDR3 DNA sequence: TGTGCCAGCAGCTTCGGGGGAGCGGGGCAAGAGACCCAGTACTTC.